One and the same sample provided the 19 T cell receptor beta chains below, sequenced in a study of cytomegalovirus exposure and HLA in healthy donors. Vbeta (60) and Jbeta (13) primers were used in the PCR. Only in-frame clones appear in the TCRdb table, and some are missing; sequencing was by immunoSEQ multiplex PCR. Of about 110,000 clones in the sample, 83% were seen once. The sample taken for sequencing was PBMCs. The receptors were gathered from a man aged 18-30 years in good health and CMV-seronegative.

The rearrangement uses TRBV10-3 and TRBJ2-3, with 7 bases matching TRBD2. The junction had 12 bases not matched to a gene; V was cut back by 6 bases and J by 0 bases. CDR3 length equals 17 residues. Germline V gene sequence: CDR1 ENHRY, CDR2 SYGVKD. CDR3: CAISRSRAGVSTDTQYF. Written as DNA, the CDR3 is TGTGCCATCAGCCGTAGTCGGGCGGGAGTGAGCACAGATACGCAGTATTTT.

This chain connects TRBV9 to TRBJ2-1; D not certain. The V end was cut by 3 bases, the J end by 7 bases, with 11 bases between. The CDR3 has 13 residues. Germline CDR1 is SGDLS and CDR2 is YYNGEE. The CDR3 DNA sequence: TGTGCCAGCAGCGCTCCCCCGTTTAATGAGCAGTTCTTC. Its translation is CASSAPPFNEQFF. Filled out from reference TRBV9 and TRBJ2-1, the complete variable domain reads DSGVTQTPKHLITATGQRVTLRCSPRSGDLSVYWYQQSLDQGLQFLIQYYNGEERAKGNILERFSAQQFPDLHSELNLSSLELGDSALYFCASSAPPFNEQFFGPGTRLTVL.

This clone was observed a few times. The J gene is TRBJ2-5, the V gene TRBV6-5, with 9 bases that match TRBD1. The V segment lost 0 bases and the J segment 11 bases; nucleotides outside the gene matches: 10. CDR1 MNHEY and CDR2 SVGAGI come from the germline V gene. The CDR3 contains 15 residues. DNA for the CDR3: TGTGCCAGCAGTTACTCGATACAGGGGGCACGGGAGCAGTACTTC. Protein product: CASSYSIQGAREQYF.

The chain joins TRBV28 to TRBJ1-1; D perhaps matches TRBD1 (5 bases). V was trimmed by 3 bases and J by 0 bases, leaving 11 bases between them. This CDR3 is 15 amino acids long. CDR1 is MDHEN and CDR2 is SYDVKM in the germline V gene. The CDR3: CASSLEGTMNTEAFF. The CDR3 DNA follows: TGTGCCAGCAGTTTGGAGGGGACCATGAACACTGAAGCTTTCTTT.

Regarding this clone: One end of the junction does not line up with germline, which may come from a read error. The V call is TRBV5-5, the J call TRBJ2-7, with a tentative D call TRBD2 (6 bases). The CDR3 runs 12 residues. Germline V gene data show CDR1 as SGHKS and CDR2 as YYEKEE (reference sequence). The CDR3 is CASSLEEGRNTF. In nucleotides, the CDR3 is TGTGCCAGCAGCTTGGAGGAGGGACGTAATACTTTC.

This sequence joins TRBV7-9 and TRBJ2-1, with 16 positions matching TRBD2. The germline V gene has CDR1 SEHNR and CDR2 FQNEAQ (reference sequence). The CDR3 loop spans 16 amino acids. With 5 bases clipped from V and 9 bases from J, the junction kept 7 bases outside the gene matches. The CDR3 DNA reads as TGTGCCAGCAGCGCCCAGGGACTAGCGGGAGGGGTTGAGCAGTTCTTC. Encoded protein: CASSAQGLAGGVEQFF.

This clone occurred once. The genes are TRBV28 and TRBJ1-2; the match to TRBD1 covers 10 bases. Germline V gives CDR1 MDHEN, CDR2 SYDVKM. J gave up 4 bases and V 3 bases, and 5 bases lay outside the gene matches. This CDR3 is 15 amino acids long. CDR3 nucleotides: TGTGCCAGCAGTTTGCTCTGGACAGGGGGCTATGGCTACACCTTC. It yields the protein CASSLLWTGGYGYTF.

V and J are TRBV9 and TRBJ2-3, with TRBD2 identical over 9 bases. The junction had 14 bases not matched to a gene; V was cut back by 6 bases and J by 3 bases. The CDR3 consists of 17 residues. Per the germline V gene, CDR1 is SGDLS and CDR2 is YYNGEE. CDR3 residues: CASNHWASGIRTDTQYF. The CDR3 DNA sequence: TGTGCCAGCAACCACTGGGCTAGCGGGATTAGGACAGATACGCAGTATTTT.

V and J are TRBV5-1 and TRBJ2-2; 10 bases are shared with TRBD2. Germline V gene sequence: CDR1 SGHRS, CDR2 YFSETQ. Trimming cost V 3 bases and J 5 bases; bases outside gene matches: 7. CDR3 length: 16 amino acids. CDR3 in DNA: TGCGCCAGCAGCTCTCCTAGCGGGAGACGAACCGGGGAGCTGTTTTTT. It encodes CASSSPSGRRTGELFF.

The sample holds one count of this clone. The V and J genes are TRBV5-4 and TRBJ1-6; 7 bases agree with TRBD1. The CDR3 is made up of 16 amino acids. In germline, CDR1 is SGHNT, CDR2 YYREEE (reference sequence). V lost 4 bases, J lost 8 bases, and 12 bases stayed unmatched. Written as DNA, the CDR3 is TGTGCCAGCAGCCCGTGGACAGGCCGGGTGGATTCACCCCTCCACTTT. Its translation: CASSPWTGRVDSPLHF.

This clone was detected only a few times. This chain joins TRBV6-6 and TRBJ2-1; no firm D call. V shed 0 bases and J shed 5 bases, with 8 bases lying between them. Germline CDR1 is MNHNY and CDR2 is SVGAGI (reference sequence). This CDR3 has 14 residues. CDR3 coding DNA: TGTGCCAGCAGTTACTCGGAGTCCCACAATGAGCAGTTCTTC. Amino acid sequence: CASSYSESHNEQFF.

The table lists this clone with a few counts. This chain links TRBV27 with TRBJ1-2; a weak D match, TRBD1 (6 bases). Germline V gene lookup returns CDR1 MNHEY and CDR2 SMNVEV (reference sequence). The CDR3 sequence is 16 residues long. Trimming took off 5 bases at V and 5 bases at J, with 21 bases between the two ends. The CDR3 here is CASSDITPGVGYGYTF. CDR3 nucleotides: TGTGCCAGCAGTGATATAACCCCAGGGGTGGGTTATGGCTACACCTTC.

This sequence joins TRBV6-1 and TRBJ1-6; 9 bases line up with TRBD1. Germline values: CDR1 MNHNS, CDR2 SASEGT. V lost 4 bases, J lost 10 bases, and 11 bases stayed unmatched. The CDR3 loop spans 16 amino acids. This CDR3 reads CASSALTGGDVSPLHF. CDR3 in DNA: TGTGCCAGCAGTGCCCTGACAGGGGGAGATGTGTCACCCCTCCACTTT.

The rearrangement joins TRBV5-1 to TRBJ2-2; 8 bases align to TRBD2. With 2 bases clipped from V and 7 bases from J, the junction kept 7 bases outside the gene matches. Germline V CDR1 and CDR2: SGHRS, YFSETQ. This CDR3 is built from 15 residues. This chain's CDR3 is CASSFLAGLGGELFF. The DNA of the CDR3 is TGCGCCAGCAGCTTTCTAGCGGGTTTAGGCGGGGAGCTGTTTTTT.

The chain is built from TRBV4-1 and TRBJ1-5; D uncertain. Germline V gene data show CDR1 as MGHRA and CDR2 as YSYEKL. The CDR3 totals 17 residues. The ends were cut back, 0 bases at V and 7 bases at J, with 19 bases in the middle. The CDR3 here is CASSQEMAGLVSQPQHF. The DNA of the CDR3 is TGCGCCAGCAGCCAAGAGATGGCAGGTCTCGTGTCCCAGCCCCAGCATTTT.

The CDR3 DNA follows: TGCGCCAGCAGTGGGGCGACAGGGGCGGATGAAAAACTGTTTTTT. Its translation is CASSGATGADEKLFF. This chain connects TRBV10-2 to TRBJ1-4; 8 nucleotides line up with TRBD1. The germline gives CDR1 WSHSY, CDR2 SAAADI. Trimming took 4 bases from V and 6 from J; bases not matched to a gene: 7. The CDR3 has 15 amino acids.

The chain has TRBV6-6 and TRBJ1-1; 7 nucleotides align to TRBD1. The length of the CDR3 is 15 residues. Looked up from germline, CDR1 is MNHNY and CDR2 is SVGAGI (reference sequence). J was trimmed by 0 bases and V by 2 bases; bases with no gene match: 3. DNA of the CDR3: TGTGCCAGCAGTTACCGGGACAGCATGAACACTGAAGCTTTCTTT. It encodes CASSYRDSMNTEAFF.

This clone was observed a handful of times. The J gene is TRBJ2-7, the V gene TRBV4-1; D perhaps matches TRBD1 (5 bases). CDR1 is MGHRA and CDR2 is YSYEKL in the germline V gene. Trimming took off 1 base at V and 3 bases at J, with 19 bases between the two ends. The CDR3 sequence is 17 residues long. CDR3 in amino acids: CASSQAPQGLLNYEQYF. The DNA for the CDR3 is TGCGCCAGCAGCCAAGCGCCCCAGGGCCTTCTCAACTACGAGCAGTACTTC.

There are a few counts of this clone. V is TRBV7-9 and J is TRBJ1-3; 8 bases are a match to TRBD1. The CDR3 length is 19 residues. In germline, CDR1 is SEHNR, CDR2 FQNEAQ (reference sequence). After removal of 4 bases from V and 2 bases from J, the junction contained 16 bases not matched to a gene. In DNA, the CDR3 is TGTGCCAGCAGCTCACCCATCGACAGGGGAAGGATCCCTGGAAACACCATATATTTT. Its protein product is CASSSPIDRGRIPGNTIYF. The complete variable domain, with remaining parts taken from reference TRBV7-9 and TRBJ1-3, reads DTGVSQNPRHKITKRGQNVTFRCDPISEHNRLYWYRQTLGQGPEFLTYFQNEAQLEKSRLLSDRFSAERPKGSFSTLEIQRTEQGDSAMYLCASSSPIDRGRIPGNTIYFGEGSWLTVV.